This TCR beta chain was sequenced during a study of CD8 T cells in Susac syndrome (dated 2019 in TCRdb). For the wider study: Repertoire sequencing was used to test whether CD8+ T cell activation and differentiation in Susac syndrome was antigen driven.

RNA was extracted with the RNeasy kit and roughly 0.45 to 1 ug was reverse transcribed using random hexamers. The immunoSEQ multiplex PCR assay, which covers 54 Vbeta and 13 Jbeta segments, was used to amplify TCR beta CDR3 regions. PCR amplification bias was corrected using a synthetic template baseline for primer optimization and computational correction. Under the source paper's analysis protocol: Reads were annotated to V, D and J genes according to IMGT and were analyzed with immunoSEQ Analyzer, with only productive sequences retained. Clonality was computed as one minus Shannon entropy normalized by log2 of the number of productive unique sequences. Public and private clones were assessed among the 100 most prevalent clones of each patient and control. Clones were defined as Susac-specific if absent from the healthy and MS cohorts, from 1052 published viral clones and from other ImmuneACCESS disease sequences. The public reads were reprocessed in TCRdb via fastp at Q25 and MiXCR, keeping in-frame beta chains. Entries that share a CDR3 protein sequence are merged under the most common genes and DNA. Clone size and V and J calls follow TCRdb, not the original study. A total of around 170,000 distinct CDR3 sequences appear in this sample, 90% to 95% of them only once. Together, the top ten hold around 0.087% of the sample.

High-throughput TCR beta sequencing profiled peripheral blood CD8+ and CD4+ T cells from healthy donors, Susac syndrome patients and multiple sclerosis patients. Healthy donors were age- and sex-matched controls. Bulk CD8+ and CD4+ T cells were purified by magnetic negative isolation, whereas CD8+ TEMRA cells were enriched by FACS. Blood was collected in EDTA tubes and processed within 24 hours, with PBMCs isolated through density gradient centrifugation. PBMCs destined for TCR sequencing were cryopreserved in liquid nitrogen and later thawed in a 37 °C water bath. The sorted or isolated CD4+, CD8+ and CD8+ TEMRA cells had a purity of 90% or higher. Beyond this particular receptor, the publication reports: The study acknowledged that relatively few individuals were included in the TCR sequencing and HLA analysis.

V lost 5 bases and J lost 5 bases; the stretch between them is 15 bases long. Inclusive of the bounding cysteine and phenylalanine, the CDR3 is 14 residues long. Only CDR3 DNA is held: 42 bases, read in frame from base 1. This clonotype was found once. Its antigen is unknown. The sample holds no much larger clone one base away, and base qualities are not on file. A solitary read yields weak support. This TCR came from a human donor in good health. Recombination connected TRBV12-3 or TRBV12-4 to TRBJ1-1; the D gene cannot be resolved reliably. The sample was CD4+ T cells from PBMCs. The CDR3 region has the sequence CASSPTWEPTEAFF. The sequenced DNA is TGTGCCAGCAGTCCGACCTGGGAGCCTACTGAAGCTTTCTTT.